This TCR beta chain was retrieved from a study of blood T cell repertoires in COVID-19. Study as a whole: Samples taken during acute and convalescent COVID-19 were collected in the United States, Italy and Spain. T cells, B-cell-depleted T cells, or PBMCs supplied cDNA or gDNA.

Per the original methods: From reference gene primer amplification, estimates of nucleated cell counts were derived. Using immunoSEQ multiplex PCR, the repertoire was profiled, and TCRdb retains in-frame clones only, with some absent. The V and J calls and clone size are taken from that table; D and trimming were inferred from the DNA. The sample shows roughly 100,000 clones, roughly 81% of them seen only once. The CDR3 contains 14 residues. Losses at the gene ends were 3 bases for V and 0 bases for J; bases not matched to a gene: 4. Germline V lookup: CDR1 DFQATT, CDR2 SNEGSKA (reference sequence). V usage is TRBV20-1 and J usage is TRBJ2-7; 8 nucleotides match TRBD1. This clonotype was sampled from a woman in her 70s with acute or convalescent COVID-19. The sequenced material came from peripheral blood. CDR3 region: CSASGDRSSYEQYF. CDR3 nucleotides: TGCAGTGCTAGTGGGGACAGGAGCTCCTACGAGCAGTACTTC.